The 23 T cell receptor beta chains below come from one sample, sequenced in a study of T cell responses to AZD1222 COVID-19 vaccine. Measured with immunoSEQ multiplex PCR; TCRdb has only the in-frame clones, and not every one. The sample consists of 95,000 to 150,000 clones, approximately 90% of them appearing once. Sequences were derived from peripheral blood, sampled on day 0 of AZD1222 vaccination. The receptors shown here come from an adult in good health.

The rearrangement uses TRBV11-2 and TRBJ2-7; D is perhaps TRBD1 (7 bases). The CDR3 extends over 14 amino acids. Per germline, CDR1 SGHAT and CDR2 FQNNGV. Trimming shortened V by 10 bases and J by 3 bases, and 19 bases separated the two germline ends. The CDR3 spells CATPAGQSYYEQYF. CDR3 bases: TGTGCCACCCCCGCGGGACAGTCCTACTACGAGCAGTACTTC.

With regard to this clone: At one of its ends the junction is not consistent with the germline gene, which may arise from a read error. The CDR3 DNA sequence: TGTGCCTGGAGCGGAGATTCAGCCCTCCACTTT. This encodes CAWSGDSALHF. The chain combines TRBV30 with TRBJ1-6; unclear D gene. Per the germline V gene, CDR1 is GTSNPN and CDR2 is SVGIG (reference sequence). The CDR3 covers 11 residues.

CDR3 protein: CASGHQRILNEKLFF. The CDR3 region has the DNA TGTGCCAGCGGCCATCAAAGGATTTTGAATGAAAAACTGTTTTTT. V is TRBV28 and J is TRBJ1-4, with unresolved D. Deletions cut 8 bases from V and 5 bases from J, with 18 bases between. Germline V gives CDR1 MDHEN, CDR2 SYDVKM. The length of the CDR3 is 15 residues.

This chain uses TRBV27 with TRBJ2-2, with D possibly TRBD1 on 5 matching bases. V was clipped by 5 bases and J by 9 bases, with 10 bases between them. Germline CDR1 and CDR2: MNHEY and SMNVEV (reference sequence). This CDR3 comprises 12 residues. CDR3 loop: CASSDTDRELFF. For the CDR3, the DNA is TGTGCCAGCAGTGACACGGACAGGGAGCTGTTTTTT.

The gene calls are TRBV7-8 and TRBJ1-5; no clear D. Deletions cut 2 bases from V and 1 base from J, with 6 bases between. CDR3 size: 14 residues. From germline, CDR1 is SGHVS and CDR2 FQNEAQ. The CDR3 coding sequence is TGTGCCAGCAGCTTATATGAGAGCAATCAGCCCCAGCATTTT. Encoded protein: CASSLYESNQPQHF.

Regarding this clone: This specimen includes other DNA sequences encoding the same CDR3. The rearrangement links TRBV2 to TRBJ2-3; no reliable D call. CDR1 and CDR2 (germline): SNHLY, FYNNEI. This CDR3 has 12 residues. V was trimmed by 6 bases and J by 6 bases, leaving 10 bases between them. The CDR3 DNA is TGTGCCAGCAGAGACCGTGGGGATACGCAGTATTTT. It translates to CASRDRGDTQYF.

CDR3 nucleotides: TGTGCCAGCACCGAGGGACAGGGCAATCAGCCCCAGCATTTT. Protein product: CASTEGQGNQPQHF. The chain employs TRBV6-5 and TRBJ1-5; 8 positions agree with TRBD1. The CDR3 runs to 14 residues. V lost 7 bases to trimming and J lost 2 bases; unmatched junction nucleotides: 4. Looked up from germline, CDR1 is MNHEY and CDR2 is SVGAGI.

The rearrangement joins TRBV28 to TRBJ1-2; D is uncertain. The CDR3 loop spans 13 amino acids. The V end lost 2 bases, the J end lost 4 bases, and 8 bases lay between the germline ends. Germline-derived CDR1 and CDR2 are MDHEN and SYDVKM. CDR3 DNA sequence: TGTGCCAGCAGTTTACCAGGTGGCTATGGCTACACCTTC. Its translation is CASSLPGGYGYTF.

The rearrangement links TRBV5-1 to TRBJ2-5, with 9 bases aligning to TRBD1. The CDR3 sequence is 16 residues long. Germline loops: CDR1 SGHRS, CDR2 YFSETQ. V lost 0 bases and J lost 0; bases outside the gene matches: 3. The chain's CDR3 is CASSLGDRAYQETQYF. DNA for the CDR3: TGCGCCAGCAGCTTGGGGGACAGGGCGTACCAAGAGACCCAGTACTTC.

The CDR3 sequence is CASSYSGVSYEQYF. Written as DNA, the CDR3 is TGTGCCAGCAGTTACTCAGGGGTTTCCTACGAGCAGTACTTC. This rearrangement joins TRBV6-5 to TRBJ2-7; D may be TRBD1 (5 bases). Trimming left V 0 bases short and J 1 base short, with 7 bases between. The CDR3 runs 14 residues. The germline CDR1 and CDR2 sequences are MNHEY and SVGAGI.

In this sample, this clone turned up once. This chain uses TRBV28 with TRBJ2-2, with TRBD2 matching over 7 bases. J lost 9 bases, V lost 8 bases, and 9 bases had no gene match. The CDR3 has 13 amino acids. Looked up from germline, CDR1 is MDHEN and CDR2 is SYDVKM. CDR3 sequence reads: CASGQGGRRELFF. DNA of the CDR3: TGTGCCAGCGGCCAGGGAGGGCGCCGGGAGCTGTTTTTT.

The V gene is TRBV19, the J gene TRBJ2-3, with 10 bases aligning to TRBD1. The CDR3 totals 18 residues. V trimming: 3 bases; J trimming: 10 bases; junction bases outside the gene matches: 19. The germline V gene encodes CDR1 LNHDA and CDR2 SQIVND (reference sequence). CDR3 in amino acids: CASSMRGYQGQGPGAQYF. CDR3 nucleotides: TGTGCCAGTAGTATGAGGGGGTATCAGGGACAGGGGCCAGGAGCGCAGTATTTT. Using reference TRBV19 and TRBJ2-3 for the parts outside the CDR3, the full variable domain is DGGITQSPKYLFRKEGQNVTLSCEQNLNHDAMYWYRQDPGQGLRLIYYSQIVNDFQKGDIAEGYSVSREKKESFPLTVTSAQKNPTAFYLCASSMRGYQGQGPGAQYFGPGTRLTVL.

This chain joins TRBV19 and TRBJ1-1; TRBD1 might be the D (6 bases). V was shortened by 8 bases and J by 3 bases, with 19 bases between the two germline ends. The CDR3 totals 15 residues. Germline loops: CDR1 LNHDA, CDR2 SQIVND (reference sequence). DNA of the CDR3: TGTGCCAGTCGGATCAGGGGCTCCCGGGACACTGAAGCTTTCTTT. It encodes CASRIRGSRDTEAFF.

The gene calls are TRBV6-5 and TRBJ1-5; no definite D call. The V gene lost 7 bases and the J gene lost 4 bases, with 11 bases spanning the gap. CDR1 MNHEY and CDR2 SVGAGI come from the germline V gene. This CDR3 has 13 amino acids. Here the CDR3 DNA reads TGTGCCAGCACGGGAGTGATTAATCAGCCCCAGCATTTT. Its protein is CASTGVINQPQHF.

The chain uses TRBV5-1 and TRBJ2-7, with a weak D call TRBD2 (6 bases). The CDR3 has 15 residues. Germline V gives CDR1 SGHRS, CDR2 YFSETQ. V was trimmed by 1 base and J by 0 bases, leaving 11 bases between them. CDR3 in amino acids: CASSLIGTLSYEQYF. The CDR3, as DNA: TGCGCCAGCAGCTTGATCGGGACTCTCTCCTACGAGCAGTACTTC.

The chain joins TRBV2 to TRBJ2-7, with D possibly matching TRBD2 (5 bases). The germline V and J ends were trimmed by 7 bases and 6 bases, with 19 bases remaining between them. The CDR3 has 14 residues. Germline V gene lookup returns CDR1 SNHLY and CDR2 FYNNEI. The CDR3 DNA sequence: TGTGCCAGCACTAGAGGGCCAGGCCCTCGCGAGCAGTACTTC. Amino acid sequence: CASTRGPGPREQYF.

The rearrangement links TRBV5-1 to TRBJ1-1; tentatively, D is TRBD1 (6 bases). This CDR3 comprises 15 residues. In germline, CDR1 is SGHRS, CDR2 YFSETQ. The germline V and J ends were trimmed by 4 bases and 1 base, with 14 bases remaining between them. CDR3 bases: TGCGCCAGCAGCGGGGGCAAAGGTGAGAACACTGAAGCTTTCTTT. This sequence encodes CASSGGKGENTEAFF.

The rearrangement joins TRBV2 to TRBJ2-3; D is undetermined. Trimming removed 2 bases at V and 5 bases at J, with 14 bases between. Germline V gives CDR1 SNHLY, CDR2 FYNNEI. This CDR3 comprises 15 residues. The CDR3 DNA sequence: TGTGCCAGCAGTGAATGGTCGACGGGTGGAGATACGCAGTATTTT. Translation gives CASSEWSTGGDTQYF.

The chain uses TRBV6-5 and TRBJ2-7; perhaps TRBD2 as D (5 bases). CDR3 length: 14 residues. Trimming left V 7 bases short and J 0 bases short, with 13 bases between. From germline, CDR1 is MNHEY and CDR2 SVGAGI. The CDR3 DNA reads TGTGCCAGCATACCGGGGTGGAGCTCCTACGAGCAGTACTTC. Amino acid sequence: CASIPGWSSYEQYF.

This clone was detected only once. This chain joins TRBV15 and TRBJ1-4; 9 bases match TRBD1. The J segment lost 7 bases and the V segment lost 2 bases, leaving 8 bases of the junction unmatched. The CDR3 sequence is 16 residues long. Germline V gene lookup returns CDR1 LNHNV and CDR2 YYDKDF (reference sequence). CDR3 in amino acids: CATSRHSGTGSEKLFF. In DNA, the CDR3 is TGTGCCACCAGCAGACATTCCGGGACAGGGAGTGAAAAACTGTTTTTT. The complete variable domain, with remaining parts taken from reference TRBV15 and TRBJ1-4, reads DAMVIQNPRYQVTQFGKPVTLSCSQTLNHNVMYWYQQKSSQAPKLLFHYYDKDFNNEADTPDNFQSRRPNTSFCFLDIRSPGLGDTAMYLCATSRHSGTGSEKLFFGSGTQLSVL.

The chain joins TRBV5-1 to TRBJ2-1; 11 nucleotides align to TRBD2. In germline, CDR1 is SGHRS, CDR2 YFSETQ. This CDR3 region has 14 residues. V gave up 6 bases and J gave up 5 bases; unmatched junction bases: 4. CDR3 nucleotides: TGCGCCAGCAATAAGGGACTAGCGGACAATGAGCAGTTCTTC. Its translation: CASNKGLADNEQFF.

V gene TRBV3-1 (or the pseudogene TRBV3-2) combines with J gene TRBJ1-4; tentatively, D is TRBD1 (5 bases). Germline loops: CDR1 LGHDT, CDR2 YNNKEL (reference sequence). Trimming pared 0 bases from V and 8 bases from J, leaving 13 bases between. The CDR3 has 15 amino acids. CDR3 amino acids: CASSQDLGAPEKLFF. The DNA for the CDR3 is TGTGCCAGCAGCCAAGATCTAGGGGCGCCGGAAAAACTGTTTTTT.

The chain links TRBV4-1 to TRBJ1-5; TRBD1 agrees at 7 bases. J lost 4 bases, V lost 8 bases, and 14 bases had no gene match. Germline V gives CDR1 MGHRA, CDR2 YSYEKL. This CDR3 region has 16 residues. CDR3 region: CASSAGGGLRNQPQHF. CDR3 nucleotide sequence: TGCGCCAGCTCGGCAGGGGGAGGGCTAAGGAATCAGCCCCAGCATTTT.